Below, 3 T cell receptor beta chains from the same sample are listed, as sequenced in a study of long-term antiretroviral therapy in people with HIV. An immunoSEQ assay, version v3.0, was performed at survey level. The data were produced by immunoSEQ multiplex PCR, yet TCRdb's version contains in-frame clones alone and is incomplete. The sample lists tens of thousands of clones, approximately 90% occurring once. This sample comprised unsorted PBMCs, obtained roughly 2.7 years after starting antiretroviral therapy. The receptors come from a man aged 35 to 55 with HIV.

This clone was seen only a few times. The chain joins TRBV5-1 to TRBJ1-2; D uncertain. This CDR3 spans 17 amino acids. With 3 bases removed from V and 3 bases from J, the gap between germline ends came to 21 bases. Germline V gives CDR1 SGHRS, CDR2 YFSETQ. In nucleotides, the CDR3 is TGCGCCAGCAGCTCACCGGACCGGTCTGAGTATGACTATGGCTACACCTTC. Translating it yields CASSSPDRSEYDYGYTF.

The CDR3 DNA follows: TGCGCCAGCAGCCAACCAAATCAGCCCCAGCATTTT. It specifies CASSQPNQPQHF. This chain uses TRBV4-1 with TRBJ1-5, with unresolved D. Trimming took 2 bases from V and 4 from J, leaving 3 bases between them. The CDR3 is 12 amino acids. Looked up from germline, CDR1 is MGHRA and CDR2 is YSYEKL.

The CDR3 is CASSPFVGKGDTYTEAFF. CDR3 bases: TGTGCCAGCAGCCCATTTGTCGGAAAGGGGGATACGTACACTGAAGCTTTCTTT. The chain recombines TRBV14 with TRBJ1-1; D perhaps matches TRBD1 (6 bases). The CDR3 length is 18 residues. The germline V and J ends were trimmed by 4 bases and 3 bases, with 24 bases remaining between them. The V gene's germline CDR1 is SGHDN and CDR2 FVKESK.